A selection of T cell receptor beta chains follows, all from one sample in a study of blood T cells in healthy people across ages. TCRdb re-called the 5' RACE reads with MiXCR, one entry per CDR3 protein. The sample consists of around 1.7 million distinct CDR3 sequences, 28% of them appearing once. The source material was blood. The source of these receptors is a woman aged 25 to 45 in good health. The conserved cysteine and the conserved F or W are not part of the CDR3 here.

v_call	j_call	cdr3_aa
TRBV20-1	TRBJ1-1	SARTSRGRLSEAF
TRBV6-4	TRBJ2-4	ASSGVSGRSQSSYNEQY
TRBV20-1	TRBJ2-7	SAKRGRDEQY
TRBV10-1	TRBJ2-3	ASSDEGADTDTQY
TRBV12-3/TRBV12-4	TRBJ2-2	ASSMTGANTGELF
TRBV10-3	TRBJ2-7	AISEPPEGSPYEQY
TRBV9	TRBJ2-3	AGSVEREKPDTQY
TRBV6-2/TRBV6-3	TRBJ1-2	ATSDPGGASYGYT
TRBV5-4	TRBJ2-3	ASTSKKGSTDTQY
TRBV7-7	TRBJ2-1	ASSFSGKINEQF
TRBV7-2	TRBJ2-2	ASSRGSGNTGELF
TRBV28	-	ASTDRGSLNIQY
TRBV6-6	TRBJ2-3	ASSRRTGGTDTQY
TRBV20-1	TRBJ1-2	SARSQGGNYGYT
TRBV18	TRBJ2-5	AGSPIGDRNQETQY
TRBV23-1	TRBJ1-4	ASSQPGWTGGAGNEKLF
TRBV29-1	TRBJ2-2	SVWGLAGGVTGELF
TRBV15	TRBJ2-7	ATSRDRTPYEQY
TRBV28	TRBJ2-1	ASTTPGRGGNEQF
TRBV4-1	TRBJ1-4	ASSQDLGARYEKLF
TRBV6-2/TRBV6-3	TRBJ2-7	ASSKTGAHTYEQY
TRBV18	TRBJ1-2	ASSPGTGARIGYT
TRBV15	TRBJ2-2	ATRHRIGELF
TRBV5-4	TRBJ2-1	ASSLGRGASSYNEQF
TRBV15	TRBJ2-7	ATSNPSSYEQY
TRBV20-1	TRBJ2-1	SATTGTSGYNEQF
TRBV7-2	TRBJ2-1	ASSLTFPGGPDNEQF
TRBV2	TRBJ2-5	ASTTDGGTQY
TRBV20-1	TRBJ1-2	SASSPSGTGTNYGYT
TRBV29-1	TRBJ1-1	SVEGARAEAF
TRBV7-9	TRBJ2-7	ASTPYRRQGSWTSYEQY
TRBV12-3/TRBV12-4	TRBJ1-3	ASSTTGVSGNTIY
TRBV21-1	TRBJ2-1	ASRRDRYNEQF
TRBV12-3/TRBV12-4	TRBJ2-5	ASSFRLAGGETQY
TRBV3-1	TRBJ1-2	ASSYSRGYT
TRBV2	TRBJ1-4	ASRTGVEKLF
TRBV12-5	TRBJ2-5	ASGFNPKGTQY
TRBV7-2	TRBJ2-1	ASSRLTSNEQF
TRBV15	TRBJ2-2	ATSRAEGRELF
TRBV5-6	TRBJ2-1	ASSFDRGAFYNEQF
TRBV20-1	TRBJ2-1	SARGARNEQF
TRBV20-1	TRBJ1-5	SAREGGGGSNRPQH
TRBV28	TRBJ1-2	ASSDPQGIGGYT
TRBV4-3	TRBJ2-7	ASSRLLAGGIGEQY
TRBV20-1	TRBJ1-1	SARVGEKHTEAF
TRBV6-1	TRBJ1-1	ASSDGGMGGRKGNTEAF
TRBV5-1	TRBJ2-1	ASTFQAVTPVYNEQF
TRBV12-3/TRBV12-4	TRBJ2-7	ASRPEEVGGRYEQY
TRBV5-4	TRBJ1-2	ASSLERGEFGDGYT
TRBV20-1	TRBJ2-7	SAREAGVGEQY
TRBV7-2	TRBJ2-4	ASSWDSSKNIQY
TRBV7-3	TRBJ2-1	ASSSHGGQFDEQF
TRBV20-1	TRBJ2-3	SAGTSGSTTDTQY
TRBV3-1	TRBJ1-5	ASSLQGTSVGNQPQH
TRBV10-2	TRBJ2-3	ASRDGQGPTTDTQY